This entry lists 11 T cell receptor beta chains sequenced from one sample in a study of T cells in Graves' hyperthyroidism and ophthalmopathy. From RNA transcripts, TCR beta CDR3 regions were amplified. The HTBI primer set was used in a first-round RT-PCR of the TCR CDR3. TCRdb re-analysed the multiplex PCR reads in MiXCR, keeping a single row per CDR3 protein. The sample records fewer than 250,000 distinct CDR3 sequences, about 24% being singletons. Sequencing input: blood. These receptor sequences come from a woman in her thirties or forties with Graves' ophthalmopathy.

This clonotype was detected many times. The CDR3 coding sequence is TGCAGCGTTACCCTTTCGACAGATGCGGAGACCCAGTACTTC. It translates to CSVTLSTDAETQYF. V gene TRBV29-1 combines with J gene TRBJ2-5, with a tentative D call TRBD1 (5 bases). The germline V gene has CDR1 SQVTM and CDR2 ANQGSEA. Between the trimmed V and J ends, which lost 5 bases and 5 bases, there was a span of 18 bases. The CDR3 is made up of 14 amino acids.

This clonotype was observed many times. V gene TRBV12-3 or TRBV12-4 combines with J gene TRBJ1-1, with D tentatively TRBD1 (5 bases). V lost 6 bases and J lost 1, with 12 bases in between. This CDR3 has 14 residues. The CDR3 protein is CASSPGRPNTEAFF. As DNA, the CDR3 is TGTGCCAGCAGCCCGGGACGGCCGAACACTGAAGCTTTCTTT.

This clonotype was seen just once. The V and J genes are TRBV7-8 and TRBJ2-7, with 8 bases identical to TRBD1. The CDR3 length is 12 residues. The germline V gene has CDR1 SGHVS and CDR2 FQNEAQ. The trim removed 5 bases at V and 7 bases at J, leaving 4 bases unmatched. This CDR3 reads CASSAGGGEQYF. CDR3 nucleotides: TGTGCCAGCAGCGCAGGGGGCGGGGAGCAGTACTTC.

This clonotype was seen ten or more times. This chain connects TRBV18 to TRBJ1-1, with D unresolved. Trimming pared 6 bases from V and 0 bases from J, leaving 11 bases between. Germline values: CDR1 KGHSH, CDR2 LQKENI. The CDR3 spans 14 residues. The CDR3, as DNA: TGTGCCAGCTCCCGTAACAGTCTGAACACTGAAGCTTTCTTT. It specifies CASSRNSLNTEAFF.

A note on this clonotype: Here the CDR3 omits its conserved ending phenylalanine or tryptophan, so a read error is the likely source. J is TRBJ2-2 and V is TRBV5-1, with D perhaps given as TRBD1 or TRBD2 (5 bases each). Germline V CDR1 and CDR2: SGHRS, YFSETQ. V was shortened by 2 bases and J by 5 bases, with 10 bases between the two germline ends. CDR3 length: 14 amino acids. This chain's CDR3 is CASSLSGTTGELFI. As DNA, the CDR3 is TGCGCCAGCAGCTTATCCGGGACGACCGGGGAGCTGTTTATT.

This clonotype was recorded many times. The V gene is TRBV28, the J gene TRBJ1-5, with D possibly matching TRBD1 (5 bases). Looked up from germline, CDR1 is MDHEN and CDR2 is SYDVKM. CDR3 length equals 15 residues. V was cut by 7 bases and J by 0 bases, with 13 bases left in between. The CDR3 region has the DNA TGTGCCAGCACCCCGTCCGGGGCTAGCAATCAGCCCCAGCATTTT. The encoded protein is CASTPSGASNQPQHF.

This chain links TRBV15 with TRBJ1-2; tentative D call: TRBD1 (5 bases). Trimming took off 0 bases at V and 7 bases at J, with 18 bases between the two ends. The CDR3 extends over 16 amino acids. Germline CDR1 reads LNHNV; CDR2 reads YYDKDF (reference sequence). The DNA for the CDR3 is TGTGCCACCAGCAGAGACCGCCGTAGGGCAGGGCCTGGCTACACCTTC. Protein product: CATSRDRRRAGPGYTF.

This clonotype was seen at least ten times. This rearrangement joins TRBV7-8 to TRBJ1-1; D not resolved. The germline CDR1 and CDR2 sequences are SGHVS and FQNEAQ. The V end lost 3 bases, the J end lost 3 bases, and 8 bases lay between the germline ends. This CDR3 contains 13 residues. CDR3 residues: CASSFGVDTEAFF. Here the CDR3 DNA reads TGTGCCAGCAGCTTCGGGGTCGACACTGAAGCTTTCTTT.

At least ten counts were recorded for this clonotype. The chain combines TRBV6-5 with TRBJ1-1; D perhaps matches TRBD1 (6 bases). The germline gives CDR1 MNHEY, CDR2 SVGAGI. CDR3 length equals 16 residues. V lost 0 bases and J lost 3, with 14 bases in between. CDR3 bases: TGTGCCAGCAGTTACTCGAGTCGGGGGCAACACACTGAAGCTTTCTTT. Encoded protein: CASSYSSRGQHTEAFF.

This clonotype was found many times. V gene TRBV5-1 combines with J gene TRBJ1-2; D gene ambiguous. This CDR3 region has 17 residues. V lost 4 bases and J 3 bases, leaving 22 bases between the germline ends. Per the germline V gene, CDR1 is SGHRS and CDR2 is YFSETQ. The CDR3 sequence is CASSLGYHVDADYGYTF. The DNA of the CDR3 is TGCGCCAGCAGCCTGGGGTACCATGTCGACGCGGACTATGGCTACACCTTC. Combining the CDR3 with reference TRBV5-1 and TRBJ1-2 gives the whole variable domain KAGVTQTPRYLIKTRGQQVTLSCSPISGHRSVSWYQQTPGQGLQFLFEYFSETQRNKGNFPGRFSGRQFSNSRSEMNVSTLELGDSALYLCASSLGYHVDADYGYTFGSGTRLTVV.

This clonotype came up many times. This rearrangement joins TRBV29-1 to TRBJ1-2; D possibly corresponds to TRBD1 (6 bases). Germline CDR1 is SQVTM and CDR2 is ANQGSEA. V was pared by 4 bases and J by 3 bases, with 9 bases between. This CDR3 has 12 amino acids. The CDR3 loop reads CSVGTVYYGYTF. The CDR3 nucleotides read TGCAGCGTTGGGACAGTATACTATGGCTACACCTTC. Complete variable domain (other parts from reference TRBV29-1 and TRBJ1-2): SAVISQKPSRDICQRGTSLTIQCQVDSQVTMMFWYRQQPGQSLTLIATANQGSEATYESGFVIDKFPISRPNLTFSTLTVSNMSPEDSSIYLCSVGTVYYGYTFGSGTRLTVV.